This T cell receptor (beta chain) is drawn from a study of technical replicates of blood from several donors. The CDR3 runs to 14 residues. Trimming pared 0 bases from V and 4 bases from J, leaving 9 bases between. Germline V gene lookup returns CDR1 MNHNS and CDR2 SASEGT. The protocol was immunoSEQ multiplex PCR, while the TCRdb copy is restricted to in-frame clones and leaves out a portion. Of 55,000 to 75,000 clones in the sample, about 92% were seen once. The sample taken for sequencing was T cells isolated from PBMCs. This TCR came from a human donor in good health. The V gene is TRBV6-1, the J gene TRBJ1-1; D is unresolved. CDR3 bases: TGTGCCAGCAGTGAAGCGGCGCGGATCACTGAAGCTTTCTTT. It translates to CASSEAARITEAFF.